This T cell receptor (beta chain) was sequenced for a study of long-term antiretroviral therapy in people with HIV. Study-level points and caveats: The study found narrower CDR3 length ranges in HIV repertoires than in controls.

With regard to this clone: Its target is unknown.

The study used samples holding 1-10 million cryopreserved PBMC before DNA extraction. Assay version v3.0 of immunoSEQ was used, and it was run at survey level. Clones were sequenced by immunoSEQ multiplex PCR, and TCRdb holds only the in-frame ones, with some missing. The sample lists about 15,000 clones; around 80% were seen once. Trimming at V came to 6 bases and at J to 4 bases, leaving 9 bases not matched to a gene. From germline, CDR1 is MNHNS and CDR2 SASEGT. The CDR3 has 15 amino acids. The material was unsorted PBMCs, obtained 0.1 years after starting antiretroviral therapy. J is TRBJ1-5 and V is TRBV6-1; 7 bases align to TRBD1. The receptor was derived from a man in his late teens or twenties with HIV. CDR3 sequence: CASRGGTALNQPQHF. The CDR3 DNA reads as TGTGCCAGCAGGGGGGGGACAGCCTTAAATCAGCCCCAGCATTTT.